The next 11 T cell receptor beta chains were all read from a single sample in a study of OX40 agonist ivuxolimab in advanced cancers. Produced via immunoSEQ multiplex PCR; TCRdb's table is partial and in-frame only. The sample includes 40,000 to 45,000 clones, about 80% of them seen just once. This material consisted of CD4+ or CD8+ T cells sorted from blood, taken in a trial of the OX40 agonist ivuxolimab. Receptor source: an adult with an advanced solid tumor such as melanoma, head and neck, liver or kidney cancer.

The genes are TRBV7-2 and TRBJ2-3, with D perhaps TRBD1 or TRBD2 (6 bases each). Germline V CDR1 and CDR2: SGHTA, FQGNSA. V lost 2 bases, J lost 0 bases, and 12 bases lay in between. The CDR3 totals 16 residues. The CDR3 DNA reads TGTGCCAGCAGCTTAAAGGGGGGACCTAGCACAGATACGCAGTATTTT. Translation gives CASSLKGGPSTDTQYF.

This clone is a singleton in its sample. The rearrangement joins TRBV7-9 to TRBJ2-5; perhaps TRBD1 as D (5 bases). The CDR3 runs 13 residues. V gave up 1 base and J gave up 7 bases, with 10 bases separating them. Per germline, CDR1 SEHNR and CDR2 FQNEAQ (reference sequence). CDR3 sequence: CASSLVRDATQYF. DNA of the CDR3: TGTGCCAGCAGCTTAGTCAGGGATGCGACCCAGTACTTC. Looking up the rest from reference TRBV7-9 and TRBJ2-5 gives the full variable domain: DTGVSQNPRHKITKRGQNVTFRCDPISEHNRLYWYRQTLGQGPEFLTYFQNEAQLEKSRLLSDRFSAERPKGSFSTLEIQRTEQGDSAMYLCASSLVRDATQYFGPGTRLLVL.

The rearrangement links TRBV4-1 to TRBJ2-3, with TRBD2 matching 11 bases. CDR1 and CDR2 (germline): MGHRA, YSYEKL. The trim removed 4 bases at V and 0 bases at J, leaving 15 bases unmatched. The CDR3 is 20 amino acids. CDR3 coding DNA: TGCGCCAGCAGCCTCTCCCGAAATCTAGCGGGAGGCTCTAGCACAGATACGCAGTATTTT. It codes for CASSLSRNLAGGSSTDTQYF.

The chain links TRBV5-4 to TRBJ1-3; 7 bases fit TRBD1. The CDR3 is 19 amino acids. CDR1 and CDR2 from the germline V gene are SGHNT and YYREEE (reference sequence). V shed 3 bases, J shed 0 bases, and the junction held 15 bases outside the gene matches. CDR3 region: CASSSVGIRGHSSGNTIYF. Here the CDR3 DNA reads TGTGCCAGCAGCTCCGTTGGGATAAGGGGGCACTCCTCTGGAAACACCATATATTTT.

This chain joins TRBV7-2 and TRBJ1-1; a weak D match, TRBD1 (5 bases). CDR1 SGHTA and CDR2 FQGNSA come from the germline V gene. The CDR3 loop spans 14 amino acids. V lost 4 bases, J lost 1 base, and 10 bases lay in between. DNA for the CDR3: TGTGCCAGCAGCTCAGGGCCGGCGAACACTGAAGCTTTCTTT. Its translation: CASSSGPANTEAFF.

CDR3 nucleotide sequence: TGTGCCAGTTCTCTAGCGGGGGAGATACTCGACGAGCAGTTCTTC. It translates to CASSLAGEILDEQFF. The V gene is TRBV9, the J gene TRBJ2-1, with 10 bases that match TRBD2. V gave up 8 bases and J gave up 10 bases; unmatched junction bases: 15. The germline gives CDR1 SGDLS, CDR2 YYNGEE. CDR3 size: 15 residues.

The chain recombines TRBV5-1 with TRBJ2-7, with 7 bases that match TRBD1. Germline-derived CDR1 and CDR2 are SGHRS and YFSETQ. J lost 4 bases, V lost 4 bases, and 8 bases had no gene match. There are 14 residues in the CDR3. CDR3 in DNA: TGCGCCAGCAGCGGATCCGGGACAGCGTACGAGCAGTACTTC. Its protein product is CASSGSGTAYEQYF.

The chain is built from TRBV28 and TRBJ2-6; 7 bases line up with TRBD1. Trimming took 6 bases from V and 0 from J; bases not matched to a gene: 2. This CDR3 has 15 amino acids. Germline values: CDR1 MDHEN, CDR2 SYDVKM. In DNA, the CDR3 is TGTGCCAGCAGCCGGGACAGCTCTGGGGCCAACGTCCTGACTTTC. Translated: CASSRDSSGANVLTF. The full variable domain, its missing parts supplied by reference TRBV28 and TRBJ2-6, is DVKVTQSSRYLVKRTGEKVFLECVQDMDHENMFWYRQDPGLGLRLIYFSYDVKMKEKGDIPEGYSVSREKKERFSLILESASTNQTSMYLCASSRDSSGANVLTFGAGSRLTVL.

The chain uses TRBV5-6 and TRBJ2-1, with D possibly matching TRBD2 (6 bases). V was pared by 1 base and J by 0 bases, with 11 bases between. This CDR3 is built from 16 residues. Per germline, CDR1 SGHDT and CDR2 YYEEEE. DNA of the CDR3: TGTGCCAGCAGCTTGACCGGGACTTACTCCTACAATGAGCAGTTCTTC. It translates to CASSLTGTYSYNEQFF.

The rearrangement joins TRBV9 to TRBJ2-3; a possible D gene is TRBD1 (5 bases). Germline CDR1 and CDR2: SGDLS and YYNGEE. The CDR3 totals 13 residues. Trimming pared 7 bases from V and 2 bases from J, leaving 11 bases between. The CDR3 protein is CASRAGSTDTQYF. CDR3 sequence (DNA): TGTGCCAGCCGGGCAGGGTCCACAGATACGCAGTATTTT. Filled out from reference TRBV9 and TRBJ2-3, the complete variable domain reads DSGVTQTPKHLITATGQRVTLRCSPRSGDLSVYWYQQSLDQGLQFLIQYYNGEERAKGNILERFSAQQFPDLHSELNLSSLELGDSALYFCASRAGSTDTQYFGPGTRLTVL.

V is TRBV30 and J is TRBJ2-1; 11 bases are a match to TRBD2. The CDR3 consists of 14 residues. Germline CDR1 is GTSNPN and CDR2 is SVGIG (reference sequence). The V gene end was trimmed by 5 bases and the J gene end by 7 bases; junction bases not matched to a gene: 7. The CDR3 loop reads CAWGSGRAYNEQFF. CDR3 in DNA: TGTGCCTGGGGTAGCGGGAGGGCTTATAATGAGCAGTTCTTC.